This T cell receptor beta chain was found in a study of shared clonotypes between healthy human individuals. The run depth of the assay was deep. The table came from immunoSEQ multiplex PCR; TCRdb's copy has only in-frame clones and leaves some out. The sample carries roughly 450,000 clones, 79% recorded once. This CDR3 has 13 amino acids. Germline V gives CDR1 LNHDA, CDR2 SQIVND (reference sequence). The V segment lost 6 bases and the J segment 4 bases; nucleotides outside the gene matches: 4. As regards this clone: This CDR3 is also generated by other DNA sequences in the sample.

V gene TRBV19 combines with J gene TRBJ1-2; 8 bases are shared with TRBD1. This TCR derives from a middle-aged woman in good health. Some clones in this sample may be carry-over from other donors' samples. The sequencing input was PBMCs. The CDR3 region has the DNA TGTGCCAGTAGCCTAGACAGGGGCTATGGCTACACCTTC. Translating gives CASSLDRGYGYTF.